This TCR beta chain derives from a study of blood T cells in healthy people across ages. This clonotype appeared many times. Its target is unknown. Then a second PCR, running about 7 to 11 cycles, was carried out with a sample-barcoded 5' primer and a J-beta primer mix. Each cDNA molecule was tagged by a template-switch adaptor with 12 random nucleotides. Sequencing yielded, for each sample, at least 3 million paired-end reads carrying CDR3. TCRdb re-called the 5' RACE reads through MiXCR, storing one row per CDR3 protein. The data show fewer than 900,000 distinct CDR3 sequences, around 36% seen once. V lost 5 bases and J 8 bases, leaving 15 bases between the germline ends. Germline CDR1 SEHNR, CDR2 FQNEAQ (reference sequence). This CDR3 spans 13 amino acids. Overall study findings and caveats: TCR beta diversity per million T cells fell roughly linearly with age.

Per sample, no less than 6 micrograms of total RNA were extracted. The gene calls are TRBV7-9 and TRBJ1-1; no firm D call. This TCR was sampled from a man between 18 and 29 years old in good health. Sequenced sample: blood. In DNA, the CDR3 is TGTGCCAGCAGCCCTAGACCGATTCAGGAAGCTTTCTTT. Protein sequence: CASSPRPIQEAFF.